This passage covers 12 T cell receptor beta chains from one sample sequenced in a study of cytomegalovirus exposure and HLA in healthy donors. The study ran its PCR with 60 Vbeta and 13 Jbeta primers. Clones were sequenced by immunoSEQ multiplex PCR, and TCRdb holds only the in-frame ones, with some missing. The sample has roughly 110,000 clones, roughly 68% seen once; the top ten hold around 10%. The sequencing sample was made of PBMCs. All receptors derive from a young man in good health and CMV-seropositive.

This clone appeared once. This chain uses TRBV6-5 with TRBJ2-5; 9 bases agree with TRBD2. Gene TRBJ2-7 matches the end of the DNA better, so the J call may be wrong. CDR1 MNHEY and CDR2 SVGAGI come from the germline V gene. The length of the CDR3 is 16 residues. CDR3 residues: CASSNFGTSLSYEQYF. The CDR3 DNA sequence: TGTGCCAGCAGTAACTTCGGGACTAGCCTGTCCTACGAGCAGTACTTC.

The CDR3 sequence: CAFSRTSNEQFF. As DNA, the CDR3 is TGTGCCTTCTCACGTACTTCCAATGAGCAGTTCTTC. V is TRBV30 and J is TRBJ2-1; D remains unclear. The CDR3 runs to 12 residues. V was cut by 7 bases and J by 6 bases, with 13 bases left in between. CDR1 GTSNPN and CDR2 SVGIG come from the germline V gene (reference sequence).

V is TRBV6-1 and J is TRBJ1-1; D is perhaps TRBD1 (5 bases). Germline V CDR1 and CDR2: MNHNS, SASEGT. CDR3 length: 15 residues. The germline V and J ends were trimmed by 6 bases and 3 bases, with 17 bases remaining between them. CDR3: CASSLAGWGDTEAFF. The CDR3 coding sequence is TGTGCCAGCAGCCTGGCCGGATGGGGGGACACTGAAGCTTTCTTT.

This chain connects TRBV6-1 to TRBJ2-5; D is perhaps TRBD1 (5 bases). Germline CDR1 is MNHNS and CDR2 is SASEGT. V was clipped by 6 bases and J by 2 bases, with 13 bases between them. CDR3 length: 14 amino acids. The CDR3 loop reads CASRTTALQETQYF. The CDR3 region has the DNA TGTGCCAGCAGAACGACAGCCCTACAAGAGACCCAGTACTTC.

V is TRBV4-2 and J is TRBJ2-5; maybe TRBD2 (6 bases). The CDR3 is 14 residues long. Trimming stripped 2 bases from V and 2 bases from J, with 9 bases between. Germline CDR1 reads LGHNA; CDR2 reads YNFKEQ. CDR3 in DNA: TGTGCCAGCAGCCAATCGCTAGCGCAAGAGACCCAGTACTTC. The encoded protein is CASSQSLAQETQYF.

This chain links TRBV7-3 with TRBJ2-1, with D maybe TRBD1 (5 bases). V lost 5 bases and J 6 bases, leaving 14 bases between the germline ends. Germline lookup yields CDR1 SGHTA and CDR2 FQGTGA. This CDR3 is built from 14 residues. CDR3 bases: TGTGCCAGCAGCCAGGGCTTATTACGCAATGAGCAGTTCTTC. It encodes CASSQGLLRNEQFF.

V is TRBV5-1 and J is TRBJ2-3; D remains unclear. With 0 bases removed from V and 3 bases from J, the gap between germline ends came to 8 bases. CDR3 length: 14 amino acids. Germline V gene data show CDR1 as SGHRS and CDR2 as YFSETQ. Here the CDR3 DNA reads TGCGCCAGCAGCTTGGATAGGCGGACAGATACGCAGTATTTT. This gives the protein CASSLDRRTDTQYF.

This chain joins TRBV20-1 and TRBJ2-1; perhaps TRBD1 as D (7 bases). Germline-derived CDR1 and CDR2 are DFQATT and SNEGSKA (reference sequence). Trimming took 6 bases from V and 8 from J, leaving 8 bases between them. The CDR3 is 10 amino acids. DNA for the CDR3: TGCAGTGCCAGGGGGGATGAGCAGTTCTTC. Residues: CSARGDEQFF.

This chain joins TRBV27 and TRBJ2-5, with 7 bases identical to TRBD1. Germline CDR1 and CDR2: MNHEY and SMNVEV (reference sequence). The CDR3 loop spans 14 amino acids. The V gene end was trimmed by 6 bases and the J gene end by 4 bases; junction bases not matched to a gene: 8. The CDR3 region is CASSPDRDRETQYF. CDR3 DNA sequence: TGTGCCAGCAGCCCCGACAGGGATCGAGAGACCCAGTACTTC.

The sample holds a few counts of this clone. J is TRBJ1-1 and V is TRBV19; TRBD1 aligns across 7 bases. Germline trimming cut 1 base from V and 8 bases from J; bases unmatched to any gene: 1. There are 12 residues in the CDR3. CDR1 is LNHDA, CDR2 SQIVND, per germline (reference sequence). CDR3: CASSIGQGEAFF. In nucleotides, the CDR3 is TGTGCCAGTAGTATAGGACAGGGCGAAGCTTTCTTT.

The chain combines TRBV7-9 with TRBJ2-1; D is possibly TRBD1 (6 bases). The germline V gene encodes CDR1 SEHNR and CDR2 FQNEAQ (reference sequence). V gave up 6 bases and J gave up 7 bases, with 19 bases separating them. The CDR3 length is 15 residues. CDR3: CASRWGPGLENEQFF. DNA of the CDR3: TGTGCCAGCAGGTGGGGGCCGGGTTTAGAAAATGAGCAGTTCTTC.

This chain uses TRBV5-1 with TRBJ2-1; TRBD1 might be the D (5 bases). Trimming shortened V by 5 bases and J by 4 bases, and 13 bases separated the two germline ends. The CDR3 runs to 14 residues. From germline, CDR1 is SGHRS and CDR2 YFSETQ. CDR3 in amino acids: CASRDERGYNEQFF. CDR3 nucleotides: TGCGCCAGCAGGGATGAAAGGGGTTACAATGAGCAGTTCTTC.